The text below deals with one T cell receptor (beta chain). Antigen unknown. Indicated treatment: about 20 received Ad26.COV2.S at low or high dose, single or two shots; 5 received placebo; per-sample allocation not given. Collection of the samples took place on day 63 after the first injection of vaccine or placebo. This CDR3 comprises 16 residues. Germline CDR1 is SEHNR and CDR2 is FQNEAQ (reference sequence). V shed 5 bases and J shed 2 bases, with 16 bases lying between them. This entry comes from a study of Ad26.COV2.S vaccination and SARS-CoV-2 variants. Looking at the study overall: COV1001, an Ad26.COV2.S trial, supplied this vaccine-arm donor. Intramuscularly, Ad26.COV2.S was given either once or twice, 56 days apart. Regarding the study as a whole: Breadth of non-spike TCRs did not differ between vaccinees and placebo recipients. Spike-specific TCR breadth was greater in vaccine than placebo recipients.

Only in-frame clones appear in the TCRdb table, and some are missing; sequencing was by immunoSEQ multiplex PCR. Among around 370,000 clones listed, approximately 85% were seen once. This material consisted of peripheral blood, taken in a trial of Ad26.COV2.S vaccine versus placebo. The receptor comes from a person between 18 and 60 years old who received the Ad26.COV2.S COVID-19 vaccine or a placebo. This rearrangement joins TRBV7-9 to TRBJ1-3; perhaps TRBD1 as D (6 bases). CDR3 region: CASSRGPGGPGNTIYF. In nucleotides, the CDR3 is TGTGCCAGCAGCCGGGGACCTGGGGGGCCTGGAAACACCATATATTTT.